Presented here are 27 T cell receptor beta chains from one specimen sequenced in a study of OX40 agonist ivuxolimab in advanced cancers. This table comes from immunoSEQ multiplex PCR, and its TCRdb copy is limited to in-frame clones, with some not included. In the table there are roughly 34,000 clones, approximately 88% of which are singletons. The material was CD4+ or CD8+ T cells sorted from blood, obtained in a trial of the OX40 agonist ivuxolimab. These receptors all come from an adult with an advanced solid tumor such as melanoma, head and neck, liver or kidney cancer.

J is TRBJ2-7 and V is TRBV7-9; 9 bases align to TRBD1. CDR3 length: 18 residues. V was pared by 3 bases and J by 2 bases, with 14 bases of the junction left unmatched. Germline assignment: CDR1 SEHNR and CDR2 FQNEAQ (reference sequence). The DNA of the CDR3 is TGTGCCAGCAGCTTTGGACCTGGGCGGGGACAGGGCACCTACGAGCAGTACTTC. Protein: CASSFGPGRGQGTYEQYF.

The rearrangement links TRBV9 to TRBJ1-5; D gene unclear. Trimming removed 0 bases from V and 7 bases from J, with 11 bases in between. This CDR3 region has 14 residues. The germline gives CDR1 SGDLS, CDR2 YYNGEE. The CDR3 is CASSVADSHQPQHF. The CDR3 DNA sequence: TGTGCCAGCAGCGTAGCTGATTCTCACCAGCCCCAGCATTTT.

The genes are TRBV2 and TRBJ1-1; D is uncertain. In germline, CDR1 is SNHLY, CDR2 FYNNEI. The length of the CDR3 is 14 residues. Deletions cut 0 bases from V and 1 base from J, with 6 bases between. The CDR3 sequence: CASSEALGNTEAFF. DNA of the CDR3: TGTGCCAGCAGTGAAGCGCTCGGGAACACTGAAGCTTTCTTT.

This clone was observed once. The rearrangement links TRBV28 to TRBJ2-7; 10 bases are a match to TRBD2. Germline V lookup: CDR1 MDHEN, CDR2 SYDVKM. V shed 6 bases, J shed 0 bases, and the junction held 8 bases outside the gene matches. The CDR3 totals 16 residues. This CDR3 reads CASSPTSGAYSYEQYF. The CDR3 DNA is TGTGCCAGCAGCCCAACTAGCGGGGCTTACTCCTACGAGCAGTACTTC.

This clone was found once. The chain has TRBV11-2 and TRBJ2-1, with D maybe TRBD2 (5 bases). Per the germline V gene, CDR1 is SGHAT and CDR2 is FQNNGV. The CDR3 sequence is 16 residues long. V lost 5 bases, J lost 3 bases, and 17 bases lay in between. Written as DNA, the CDR3 is TGTGCCAGCAGCCCGGAGTGGAATAGCGACTACAATGAGCAGTTCTTC. It translates to CASSPEWNSDYNEQFF. The full variable domain, its missing parts supplied by reference TRBV11-2 and TRBJ2-1, is EAGVAQSPRYKIIEKRQSVAFWCNPISGHATLYWYQQILGQGPKLLIQFQNNGVVDDSQLPKDRFSAERLKGVDSTLKIQPAKLEDSAVYLCASSPEWNSDYNEQFFGPGTRLTVL.

The CDR3 sequence: CASSPRVGANYGYTF. DNA for the CDR3: TGTGCCAGCAGTCCCCGAGTGGGAGCTAACTATGGCTACACCTTC. The chain recombines TRBV28 with TRBJ1-2, with no clear D. V was clipped by 5 bases and J by 0 bases, with 13 bases between them. The CDR3 is 15 amino acids. Germline CDR1 is MDHEN and CDR2 is SYDVKM.

In nucleotides, the CDR3 is TGTGCCAGCAGCTACACCGGGGGCAATGAGCAGTTCTTC. Its protein product is CASSYTGGNEQFF. The rearrangement links TRBV6-6 to TRBJ2-1; D may be TRBD2 (6 bases). Trimming left V 6 bases short and J 6 bases short, with 12 bases between. This CDR3 region has 13 residues. CDR1 is MNHNY and CDR2 is SVGAGI in the germline V gene (reference sequence).

About this clone: The sample has other DNA sequences that encode this CDR3 too. The genes are TRBV2 and TRBJ1-5; a possible D gene is TRBD1 (5 bases). The CDR3 sequence is 18 residues long. Trimming cost V 8 bases and J 5 bases, with 28 bases left between them. CDR1 and CDR2 from the germline V gene are SNHLY and FYNNEI. This CDR3 reads CASGAHRGRNSNHQPQHF. DNA for the CDR3: TGTGCCAGCGGGGCTCACAGAGGCCGGAATTCCAACCATCAGCCCCAGCATTTT. Complete variable domain (other parts from reference TRBV2 and TRBJ1-5): EPEVTQTPSHQVTQMGQEVILRCVPISNHLYFYWYRQILGQKVEFLVSFYNNEISEKSEIFDDQFSVERPDGSNFTLKIRSTKLEDSAMYFCASGAHRGRNSNHQPQHFGDGTRLSIL.

V gene TRBV29-1 combines with J gene TRBJ2-5; no clear D. CDR1 and CDR2 from the germline V gene are SQVTM and ANQGSEA. V lost 3 bases to trimming and J lost 13 bases, with 12 bases between them. The CDR3 has 10 residues. This chain's CDR3 is CSVDSRSLYF. CDR3 nucleotide sequence: TGCAGCGTTGATTCCCGGTCCCTGTACTTC. Together with reference TRBV29-1 and TRBJ2-5, the CDR3 gives the full variable domain: SAVISQKPSRDICQRGTSLTIQCQVDSQVTMMFWYRQQPGQSLTLIATANQGSEATYESGFVIDKFPISRPNLTFSTLTVSNMSPEDSSIYLCSVDSRSLYFGPGTRLLVL.

The chain is built from TRBV13 and TRBJ2-1, with 9 bases that match TRBD2. This CDR3 contains 16 residues. Germline V gene data show CDR1 as PRHDT and CDR2 as FYEKMQ (reference sequence). With 5 bases clipped from V and 8 bases from J, the junction kept 13 bases outside the gene matches. The CDR3, as DNA: TGTGCCAGCAGCCCTACAGCGGGAGGTTCTCCGGATGAGCAGTTCTTC. As protein: CASSPTAGGSPDEQFF.

The DNA of the CDR3 is TGTGCCAGCAGCTGGAGGGGAAACAATGAGCAGTTCTTC. Translation: CASSWRGNNEQFF. V usage is TRBV11-2 and J usage is TRBJ2-1; tentatively, D is TRBD2 (6 bases). This CDR3 spans 13 amino acids. V was shortened by 4 bases and J by 5 bases, with 9 bases between the two germline ends. Germline lookup yields CDR1 SGHAT and CDR2 FQNNGV. Full variable domain (missing parts from reference TRBV11-2 and TRBJ2-1): EAGVAQSPRYKIIEKRQSVAFWCNPISGHATLYWYQQILGQGPKLLIQFQNNGVVDDSQLPKDRFSAERLKGVDSTLKIQPAKLEDSAVYLCASSWRGNNEQFFGPGTRLTVL.

This rearrangement joins TRBV5-6 to TRBJ1-1; 8 bases fit TRBD1. V lost 4 bases to trimming and J lost 1 base; unmatched junction nucleotides: 3. There are 14 residues in the CDR3. Germline assignment: CDR1 SGHDT and CDR2 YYEEEE. This CDR3 is CASSPGTGNTEAFF. Written as DNA, the CDR3 is TGTGCCAGCAGCCCCGGGACAGGGAACACTGAAGCTTTCTTT.

The CDR3, as DNA: TGTGCCAGCGGGACAGCCGATCTCGACCACTATAGCAATCAGCCCCAGCATTTT. Translation: CASGTADLDHYSNQPQHF. The V and J genes are TRBV21-1 and TRBJ1-5; TRBD1, the table's D call, lacks a check against the DNA. TRBV21-1 is a listed pseudogene. CDR3 length equals 18 residues.

The CDR3 here is CASSIGGPGSYEQYF. In DNA form, the CDR3 reads TGTGCCAGCAGTATTGGAGGACCAGGGAGCTACGAGCAGTACTTC. This chain joins TRBV6-1 and TRBJ2-7; D may match TRBD1 or TRBD2 (5 bases each). Germline V gene data show CDR1 as MNHNS and CDR2 as SASEGT. V dropped 5 bases and J dropped 3 bases, with 17 bases sitting between them. The CDR3 spans 15 residues.

This clone was recorded once. The genes are TRBV7-3 and TRBJ2-1, with TRBD2 as a possible D gene (7 bases). Looked up from germline, CDR1 is SGHTA and CDR2 is FQGTGA. The V and J ends lost 5 bases and 7 bases respectively, with 18 bases between them. The CDR3 is 15 amino acids. CDR3 in amino acids: CASSPGHSGLNEQFF. The CDR3, as DNA: TGTGCCAGCAGCCCGGGACATAGCGGGTTAAATGAGCAGTTCTTC.

The V gene is TRBV11-2, the J gene TRBJ1-5, with 9 bases aligning to TRBD1. CDR1 is SGHAT, CDR2 FQNNGV, per germline. This CDR3 is 16 amino acids long. V dropped 2 bases and J dropped 7; count of bases not matched to a gene: 9. CDR3 sequence reads: CASSLYHRGRRQPQHF. CDR3 bases: TGTGCCAGCAGCTTATACCACAGGGGGCGCAGGCAGCCCCAGCATTTT.

The chain is built from TRBV7-9 and TRBJ1-2; no clear D gene. Trimming cost V 5 bases and J 4 bases, with 17 bases left between them. The CDR3 runs to 15 residues. The germline V gene has CDR1 SEHNR and CDR2 FQNEAQ (reference sequence). Here the CDR3 DNA reads TGTGCCAGCAGCCTCGGTTTCGGGCCCGCCTATGGCTACACCTTC. Protein: CASSLGFGPAYGYTF.

The V call is TRBV19, the J call TRBJ2-2; D is unclear. CDR1 and CDR2 (germline): LNHDA, SQIVND (reference sequence). V gave up 3 bases and J gave up 8 bases, with 4 bases separating them. The CDR3 length is 11 residues. This CDR3 is CASSMLGELFF. CDR3 DNA sequence: TGTGCCAGTAGTATGTTAGGGGAGCTGTTTTTT.

The rearrangement joins TRBV2 to TRBJ2-2; no clear D. Germline V gene lookup returns CDR1 SNHLY and CDR2 FYNNEI. The CDR3 extends over 17 amino acids. With 5 bases removed from V and 7 bases from J, the gap between germline ends came to 23 bases. The CDR3 DNA reads TGTGCCAGCAGTCCAGACCCATACGAGGCACTTAGCGGGGAGCTGTTTTTT. This translates into CASSPDPYEALSGELFF. The full variable domain, with the rest looked up from reference TRBV2 and TRBJ2-2, is EPEVTQTPSHQVTQMGQEVILRCVPISNHLYFYWYRQILGQKVEFLVSFYNNEISEKSEIFDDQFSVERPDGSNFTLKIRSTKLEDSAMYFCASSPDPYEALSGELFFGEGSRLTVL.

The V gene is TRBV9, the J gene TRBJ2-1, with 7 bases identical to TRBD1. CDR3 length: 14 residues. J was trimmed by 7 bases and V by 5 bases; bases with no gene match: 9. Germline values: CDR1 SGDLS, CDR2 YYNGEE. The CDR3 region has the DNA TGTGCCAGCAGTAAGACAGGGTCATGGAATGAGCAGTTCTTC. It translates to CASSKTGSWNEQFF.

In regard to this clone: Other DNA sequences from this sample encode an identical CDR3 as well. The chain recombines TRBV11-2 with TRBJ2-3; 9 nucleotides line up with TRBD1. V was pared by 5 bases and J by 0 bases, with 3 bases of the junction left unmatched. This CDR3 contains 15 residues. Germline V CDR1 and CDR2: SGHAT, FQNNGV. CDR3 protein: CASSPGQGSTDTQYF. CDR3 nucleotide sequence: TGTGCCAGCAGCCCAGGACAGGGGAGCACAGATACGCAGTATTTT.

The chain uses TRBV4-3 and TRBJ2-1, with D perhaps TRBD1 or TRBD2 (6 bases each). The CDR3 runs 17 residues. CDR1 is LGHNA, CDR2 YSLEER, per germline. The V and J ends lost 1 base and 3 bases respectively, with 16 bases between them. CDR3 bases: TGCGCCAGCAGCCAAGGCCTTGAGGGGGGTGGCTACAATGAGCAGTTCTTC. Amino acids: CASSQGLEGGGYNEQFF.

This clone was detected only once. This rearrangement joins TRBV21-1 to TRBJ2-4; whether TRBD1, the table's D call, matches the DNA was not checked. TRBV21-1 is described as a pseudogene. This CDR3 region has 18 residues. CDR3 nucleotide sequence: TGTGCCAGCAGCAAAGAAAAGGGCAGGGAAAAAGCCAAAAACATTCAGTACTTC. It yields the protein CASSKEKGREKAKNIQYF.

This sequence joins TRBV4-1 and TRBJ2-3, with D possibly called TRBD1 or TRBD2 (5 bases each). The V and J ends lost 0 bases and 0 bases respectively, with 7 bases between them. Germline V gene data show CDR1 as MGHRA and CDR2 as YSYEKL. CDR3 size: 15 residues. CDR3 sequence: CASSQEWDSTDTQYF. In DNA form, the CDR3 reads TGCGCCAGCAGCCAAGAGTGGGACAGCACAGATACGCAGTATTTT.

This chain links TRBV9 with TRBJ2-3; tentatively, D is TRBD1 or TRBD2 (5 bases each). The CDR3 loop spans 15 amino acids. The germline V and J ends were trimmed by 1 base and 2 bases, with 11 bases remaining between them. Germline CDR1 reads SGDLS; CDR2 reads YYNGEE. This CDR3 reads CASSVLLGTTDTQYF. The CDR3 DNA reads as TGTGCCAGCAGCGTACTCCTCGGGACCACAGATACGCAGTATTTT.

J is TRBJ2-6 and V is TRBV13; D is tentatively TRBD1 or TRBD2 (5 bases each). The CDR3 has 18 residues. The germline V gene has CDR1 PRHDT and CDR2 FYEKMQ (reference sequence). The V end lost 3 bases, the J end lost 0 bases, and 15 bases lay between the germline ends. CDR3 DNA sequence: TGTGCCAGCAGCTTGGGGACCTTTACCCCCTCTGGGGCCAACGTCCTGACTTTC. Translation: CASSLGTFTPSGANVLTF. Using reference TRBV13 and TRBJ2-6 for the parts outside the CDR3, the full variable domain is AAGVIQSPRHLIKEKRETATLKCYPIPRHDTVYWYQQGPGQDPQFLISFYEKMQSDKGSIPDRFSAQQFSDYHSELNMSSLELGDSALYFCASSLGTFTPSGANVLTFGAGSRLTVL.

This chain joins TRBV19 and TRBJ1-1; D gene ambiguous. Germline V gene lookup returns CDR1 LNHDA and CDR2 SQIVND (reference sequence). The CDR3 contains 10 residues. V was shortened by 9 bases and J by 5 bases, with 7 bases between the two germline ends. The CDR3 nucleotides are TGTGCCAGCGGCCGGACTGAAGCTTTCTTT. This codes for CASGRTEAFF. Using reference TRBV19 and TRBJ1-1 for the parts outside the CDR3, the full variable domain is DGGITQSPKYLFRKEGQNVTLSCEQNLNHDAMYWYRQDPGQGLRLIYYSQIVNDFQKGDIAEGYSVSREKKESFPLTVTSAQKNPTAFYLCASGRTEAFFGQGTRLTVV.